The clone carrying this T cell receptor (beta chain) appeared a few times. This sample was taken from a study of T cells in Graves' hyperthyroidism and ophthalmopathy. The TCR beta CDR3 regions underwent amplification using RNA transcripts as the source. Primed by the HTBI set, a first-round RT-PCR was run on the TCR CDR3. TCRdb re-called the multiplex PCR reads through MiXCR, storing one row per CDR3 protein. The table lists around 720,000 distinct CDR3 sequences, about 35% of them singletons. The CDR3 contains 16 residues. The ends lost 4 bases at V and 5 bases at J; junction bases unmatched: 9. The rearrangement links TRBV12-3 or TRBV12-4 to TRBJ2-5, with 11 bases aligning to TRBD2. The sequenced sample was blood. The receptor was isolated from a woman aged 40 to 50 with Graves' hyperthyroidism. CDR3 coding DNA: TGTGCCAGCAGTTACGTGAGACTAGCGGGAACTGAGACCCAGTACTTC. Amino acids: CASSYVRLAGTETQYF.